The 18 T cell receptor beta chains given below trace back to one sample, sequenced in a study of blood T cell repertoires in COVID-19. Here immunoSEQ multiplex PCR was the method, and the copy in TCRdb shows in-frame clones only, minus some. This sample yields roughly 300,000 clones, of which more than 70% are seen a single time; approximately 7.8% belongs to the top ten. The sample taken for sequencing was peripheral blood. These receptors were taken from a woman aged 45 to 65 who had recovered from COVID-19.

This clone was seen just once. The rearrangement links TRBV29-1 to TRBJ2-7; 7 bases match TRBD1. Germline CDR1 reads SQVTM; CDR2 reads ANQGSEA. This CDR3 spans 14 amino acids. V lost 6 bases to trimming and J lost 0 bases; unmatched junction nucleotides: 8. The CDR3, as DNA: TGCAGCGTCCTTAGGACAGGCAGCTCCTACGAGCAGTACTTC. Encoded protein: CSVLRTGSSYEQYF.

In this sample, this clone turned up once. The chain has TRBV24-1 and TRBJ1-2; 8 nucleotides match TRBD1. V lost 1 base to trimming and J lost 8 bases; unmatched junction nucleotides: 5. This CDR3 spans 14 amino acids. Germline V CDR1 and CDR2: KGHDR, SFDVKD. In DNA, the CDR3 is TGTGCCACCAGTGATTTAGGACAGGGAAGGGGCTACACCTTC. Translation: CATSDLGQGRGYTF.

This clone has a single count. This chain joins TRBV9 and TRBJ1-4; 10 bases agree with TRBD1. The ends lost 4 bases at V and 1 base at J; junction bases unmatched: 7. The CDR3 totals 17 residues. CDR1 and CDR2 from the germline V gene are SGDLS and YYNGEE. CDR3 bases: TGTGCCAGCAGCACCTTGACAGGGGGCCAAACTAATGAAAAACTGTTTTTT. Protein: CASSTLTGGQTNEKLFF. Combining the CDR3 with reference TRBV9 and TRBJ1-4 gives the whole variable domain DSGVTQTPKHLITATGQRVTLRCSPRSGDLSVYWYQQSLDQGLQFLIQYYNGEERAKGNILERFSAQQFPDLHSELNLSSLELGDSALYFCASSTLTGGQTNEKLFFGSGTQLSVL.

The CDR3 reads CASSLRTASSLGANVLTF. The CDR3 DNA sequence: TGTGCCAGCAGTTTAAGGACAGCGAGTAGTCTGGGAGCCAACGTCCTGACTTTC. This chain connects TRBV28 to TRBJ2-6; D perhaps matches TRBD1 (6 bases). Germline CDR1 MDHEN, CDR2 SYDVKM. The CDR3 is 18 amino acids. The germline V and J ends were trimmed by 2 bases and 7 bases, with 21 bases remaining between them.

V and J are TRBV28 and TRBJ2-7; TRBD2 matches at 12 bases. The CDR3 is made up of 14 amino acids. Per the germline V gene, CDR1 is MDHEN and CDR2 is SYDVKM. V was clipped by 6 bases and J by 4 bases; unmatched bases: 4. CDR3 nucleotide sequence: TGTGCCAGCAGGCTAGCGGGAGGGCCATACGAGCAGTACTTC. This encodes CASRLAGGPYEQYF.

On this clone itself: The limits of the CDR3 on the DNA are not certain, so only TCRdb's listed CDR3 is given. The CDR3 reads CASSTSVSEQYF. V is TRBV6-5 and J is TRBJ2-7; the table's D call, TRBD2, was not checked against the DNA. Counting both end residues, the CDR3 totals 12 amino acids. CDR1 is MNHEY and CDR2 is SVGAGI in the germline V gene.

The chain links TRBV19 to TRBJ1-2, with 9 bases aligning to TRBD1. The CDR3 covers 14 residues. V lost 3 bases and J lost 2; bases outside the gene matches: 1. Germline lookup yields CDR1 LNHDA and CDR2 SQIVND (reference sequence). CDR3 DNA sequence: TGTGCCAGTAGTATCGGGACAGGGAACTATGGCTACACCTTC. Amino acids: CASSIGTGNYGYTF. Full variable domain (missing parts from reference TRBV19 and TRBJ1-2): DGGITQSPKYLFRKEGQNVTLSCEQNLNHDAMYWYRQDPGQGLRLIYYSQIVNDFQKGDIAEGYSVSREKKESFPLTVTSAQKNPTAFYLCASSIGTGNYGYTFGSGTRLTVV.

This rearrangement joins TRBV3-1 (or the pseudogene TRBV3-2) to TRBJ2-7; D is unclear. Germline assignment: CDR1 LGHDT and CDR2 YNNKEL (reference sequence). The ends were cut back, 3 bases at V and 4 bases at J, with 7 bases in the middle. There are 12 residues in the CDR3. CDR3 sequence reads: CASSQSSYEQYF. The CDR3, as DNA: TGTGCCAGCAGCCAGTCGAGTTACGAGCAGTACTTC.

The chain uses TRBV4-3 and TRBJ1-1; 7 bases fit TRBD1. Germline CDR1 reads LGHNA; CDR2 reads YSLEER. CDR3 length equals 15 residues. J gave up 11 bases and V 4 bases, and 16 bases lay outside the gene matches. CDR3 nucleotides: TGCGCCAGCAGCCGAGAATCCATAGACAGGGTACCGGCTTTCTTT. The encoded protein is CASSRESIDRVPAFF.

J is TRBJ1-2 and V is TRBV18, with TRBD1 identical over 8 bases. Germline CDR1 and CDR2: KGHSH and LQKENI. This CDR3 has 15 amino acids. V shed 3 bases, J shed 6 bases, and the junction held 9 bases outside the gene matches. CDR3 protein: CASSPGQGALNGYTF. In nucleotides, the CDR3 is TGTGCCAGCTCACCGGGGCAGGGGGCTTTAAATGGCTACACCTTC.

The CDR3, as DNA: TGTGCCAGCAGCCCCATAGCGGTCCCCTCCTACAATGAGCAGTTCTTC. Its protein is CASSPIAVPSYNEQFF. The rearrangement joins TRBV28 to TRBJ2-1, with D maybe TRBD2 (6 bases). The CDR3 has 16 residues. Germline V lookup: CDR1 MDHEN, CDR2 SYDVKM. The germline V and J ends were trimmed by 6 bases and 0 bases, with 15 bases remaining between them.

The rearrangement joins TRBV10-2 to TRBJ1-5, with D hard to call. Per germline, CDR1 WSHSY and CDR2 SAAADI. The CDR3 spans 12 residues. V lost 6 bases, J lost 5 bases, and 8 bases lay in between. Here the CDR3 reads CASRTRDQPQHF. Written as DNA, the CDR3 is TGCGCCAGCAGAACGAGGGATCAGCCCCAGCATTTT.

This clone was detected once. The CDR3 DNA sequence: TGTGCCTGGGGGCGCGGGAGATCTGGAAACACCATATATTTT. This gives the protein CAWGRGRSGNTIYF. The V call is TRBV30, the J call TRBJ1-3; no clear D gene. Trimming cost V 5 bases and J 1 base, with 12 bases left between them. The CDR3 loop spans 14 amino acids. In germline, CDR1 is GTSNPN, CDR2 SVGIG (reference sequence).

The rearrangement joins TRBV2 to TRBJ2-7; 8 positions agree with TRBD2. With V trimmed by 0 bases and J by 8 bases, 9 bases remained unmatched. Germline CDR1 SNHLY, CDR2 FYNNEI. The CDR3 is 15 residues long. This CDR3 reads CASSEARSGGAKQYF. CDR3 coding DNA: TGTGCCAGCAGTGAAGCGCGCAGCGGGGGCGCGAAGCAGTACTTC.

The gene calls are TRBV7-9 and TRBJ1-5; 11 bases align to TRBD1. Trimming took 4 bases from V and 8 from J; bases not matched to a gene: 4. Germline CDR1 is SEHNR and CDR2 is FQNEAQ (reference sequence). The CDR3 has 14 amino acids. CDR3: CASSWTGGGEPQHF. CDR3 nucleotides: TGTGCCAGCAGCTGGACAGGGGGCGGGGAGCCCCAGCATTTT.

DNA of the CDR3: TGCAGCGTTCCTAAAGGGGGCTATGGCTATGGCTACACCTTC. As protein: CSVPKGGYGYGYTF. This chain connects TRBV29-1 to TRBJ1-2; 7 nucleotides match TRBD1. V shed 5 bases, J shed 4 bases, and the junction held 10 bases outside the gene matches. CDR1 is SQVTM, CDR2 ANQGSEA, per germline. The CDR3 runs to 14 residues.

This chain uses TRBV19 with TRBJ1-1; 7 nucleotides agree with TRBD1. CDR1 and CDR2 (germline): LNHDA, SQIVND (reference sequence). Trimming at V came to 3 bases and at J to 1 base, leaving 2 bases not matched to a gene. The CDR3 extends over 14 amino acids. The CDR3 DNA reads TGTGCCAGTAGTATCGGGACAGCGAACACTGAAGCTTTCTTT. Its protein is CASSIGTANTEAFF.

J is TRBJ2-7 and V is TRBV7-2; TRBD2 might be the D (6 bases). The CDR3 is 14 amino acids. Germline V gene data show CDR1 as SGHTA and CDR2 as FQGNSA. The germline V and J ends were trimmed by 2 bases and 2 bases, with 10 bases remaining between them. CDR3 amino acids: CASSLKRATYEQYF. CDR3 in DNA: TGTGCCAGCAGCTTAAAGCGGGCGACCTACGAGCAGTACTTC.